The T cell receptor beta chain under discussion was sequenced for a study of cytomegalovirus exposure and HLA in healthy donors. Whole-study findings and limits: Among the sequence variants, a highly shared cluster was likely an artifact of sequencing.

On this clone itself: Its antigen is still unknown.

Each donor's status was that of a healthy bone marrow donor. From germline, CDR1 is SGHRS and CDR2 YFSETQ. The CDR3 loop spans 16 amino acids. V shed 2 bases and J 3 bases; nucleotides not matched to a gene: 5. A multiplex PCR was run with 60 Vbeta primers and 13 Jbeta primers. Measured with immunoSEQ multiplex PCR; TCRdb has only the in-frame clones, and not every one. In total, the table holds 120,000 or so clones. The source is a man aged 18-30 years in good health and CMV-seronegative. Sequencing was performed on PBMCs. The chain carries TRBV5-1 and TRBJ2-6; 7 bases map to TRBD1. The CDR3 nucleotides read TGCGCCAGCAGCTTCCAACAGGGGTATGGGGCCAACGTCCTGACTTTC. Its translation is CASSFQQGYGANVLTF.